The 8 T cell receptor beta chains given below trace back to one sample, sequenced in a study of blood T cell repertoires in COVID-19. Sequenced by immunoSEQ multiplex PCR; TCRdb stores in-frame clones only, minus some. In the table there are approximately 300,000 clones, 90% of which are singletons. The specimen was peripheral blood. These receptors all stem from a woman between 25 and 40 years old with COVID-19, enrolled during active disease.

This CDR3 reads CASQDRGTGNTIYF. CDR3 bases: TGTGCCAGCCAGGACAGGGGAACTGGAAACACCATATATTTT. The gene calls are TRBV19 and TRBJ1-3; TRBD1 aligns across 9 bases. Germline V gives CDR1 LNHDA, CDR2 SQIVND (reference sequence). V was pared by 9 bases and J by 2 bases, with 5 bases of the junction left unmatched. The CDR3 consists of 14 residues.

CDR3 amino acids: CASSPRQGTGSGYGYTF. In nucleotides, the CDR3 is TGTGCCAGCAGCCCACGACAGGGAACAGGGTCTGGCTATGGCTACACCTTC. The chain employs TRBV9 and TRBJ1-2; 7 nucleotides align to TRBD1. V shed 4 bases and J 4 bases; nucleotides not matched to a gene: 16. Per the germline V gene, CDR1 is SGDLS and CDR2 is YYNGEE. CDR3 size: 17 residues.

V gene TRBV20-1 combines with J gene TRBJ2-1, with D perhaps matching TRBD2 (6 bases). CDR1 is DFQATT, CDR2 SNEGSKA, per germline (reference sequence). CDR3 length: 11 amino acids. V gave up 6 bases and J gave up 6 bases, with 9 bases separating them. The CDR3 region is CSAGLPNEQFF. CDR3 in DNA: TGCAGTGCGGGACTTCCCAATGAGCAGTTCTTC.

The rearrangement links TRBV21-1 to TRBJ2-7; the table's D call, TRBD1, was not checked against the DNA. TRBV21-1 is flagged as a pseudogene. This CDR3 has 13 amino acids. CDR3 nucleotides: TGTGCCAGCAGCAATGGCCCTCAGAACGAGCAGTACTTC. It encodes CASSNGPQNEQYF.

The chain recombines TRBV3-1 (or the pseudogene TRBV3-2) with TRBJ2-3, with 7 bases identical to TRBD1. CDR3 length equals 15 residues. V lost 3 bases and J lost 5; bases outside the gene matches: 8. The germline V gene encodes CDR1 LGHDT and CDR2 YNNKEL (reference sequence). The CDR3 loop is CASSHHRGSEDTQYF. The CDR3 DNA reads TGTGCCAGCAGCCACCACAGGGGCTCGGAAGATACGCAGTATTTT.

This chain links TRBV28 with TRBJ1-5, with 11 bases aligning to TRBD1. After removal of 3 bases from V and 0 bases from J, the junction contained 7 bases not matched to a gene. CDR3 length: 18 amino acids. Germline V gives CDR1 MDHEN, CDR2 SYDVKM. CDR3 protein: CASSFGRTGGYSNQPQHF. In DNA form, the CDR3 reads TGTGCCAGCAGTTTTGGCAGGACAGGGGGCTATAGCAATCAGCCCCAGCATTTT.

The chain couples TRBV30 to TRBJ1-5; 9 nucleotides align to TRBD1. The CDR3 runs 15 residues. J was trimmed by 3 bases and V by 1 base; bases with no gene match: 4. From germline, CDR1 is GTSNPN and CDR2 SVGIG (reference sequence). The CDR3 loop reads CAWSEGQGPNQPQHF. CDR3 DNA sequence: TGTGCCTGGAGTGAGGGACAGGGCCCCAATCAGCCCCAGCATTTT.

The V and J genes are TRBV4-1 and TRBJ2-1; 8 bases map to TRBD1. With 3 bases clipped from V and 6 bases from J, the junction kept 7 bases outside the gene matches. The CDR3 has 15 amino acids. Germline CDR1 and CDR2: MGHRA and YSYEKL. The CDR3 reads CASSQSGGLGNEQFF. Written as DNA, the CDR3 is TGCGCCAGCAGCCAGTCAGGGGGCCTCGGCAATGAGCAGTTCTTC.